This TCR beta chain is from a study of T cell changes during pregnancy in multiple sclerosis. This CDR3 spans 14 amino acids. Germline CDR1 and CDR2: SGHVS and FQNEAQ. V dropped 2 bases and J dropped 6 bases, with 13 bases sitting between them. Data came from immunoSEQ multiplex PCR; TCRdb stores just in-frame clones and leaves some out. The data contain almost 35,000 clones, less than 95% of them singletons. This TCR came from a female donor with multiple sclerosis, enrolled in a pregnancy study. Sample: CD8+ T cells from peripheral blood mononuclear cells, taken before pregnancy. The genes are TRBV7-8 and TRBJ1-1; D gene unclear. This CDR3 is CASSLRAVLSEAFF. The DNA of the CDR3 is TGTGCCAGCAGCTTAAGAGCGGTCCTCTCTGAAGCTTTCTTT.